The present TCR beta chain was sequenced within a study of shared clonotypes between healthy human individuals. Study outcomes and limitations: Generation probabilities of non-shared clonotypes were lower (relative to those shared by all four donors).

In its sample, this clone was seen a few times. Its antigen is undetermined. In the same sample, other DNA sequences code for this CDR3. V was pared by 5 bases and J by 5 bases, with 12 bases between. In germline, CDR1 is SGHTA, CDR2 FQGNSA. The CDR3 sequence is 13 residues long. Assay used: immunoSEQ multiplex PCR; TCRdb lists only in-frame clones, some missing. The sample shows about 2.4 million clones, 90% to 95% of them seen only once. This receptor was obtained from a man aged 18 to 30 in good health. Some clones in this sample may be carry-over from other donors' samples. The rearrangement links TRBV7-2 to TRBJ1-1; D possibly corresponds to TRBD1 (6 bases). The sequenced sample consisted of naive CD4+ T cells from PBMCs. Subset specified: CD45RA+ positively selected. The chain's CDR3 is CASSPRTGTEAFF. CDR3 bases: TGTGCCAGCAGCCCGAGAACAGGGACTGAAGCTTTCTTT.